This T cell receptor beta chain is from a study of response to subunit inactivated influenza vaccine. This CDR3 is 14 amino acids long. V was cut by 5 bases and J by 0 bases, with 9 bases left in between. This clonotype was seen repeatedly, ten times or more. Its target is not known. MiXCR, run by TCRdb on the RT-PCR reads, gives a single entry per CDR3 protein. The sample shows about 780,000 distinct CDR3 sequences, 15% to 20% of them seen only once. Regarding the study as a whole: The authors suggested that few new T cells are recruited per seasonal influenza vaccination.

The chain has TRBV12-3 or TRBV12-4 and TRBJ2-3; tentatively, D is TRBD1 (5 bases). Sample: PBMCs from blood, taken more than 4 days after vaccination. The receptor's source is a man aged 45-65 years who received an inactivated influenza vaccine. The DNA of the CDR3 is TGTGCCAGCAGTGACAGTGCTAGCACAGATACGCAGTATTTT. Protein product: CASSDSASTDTQYF.